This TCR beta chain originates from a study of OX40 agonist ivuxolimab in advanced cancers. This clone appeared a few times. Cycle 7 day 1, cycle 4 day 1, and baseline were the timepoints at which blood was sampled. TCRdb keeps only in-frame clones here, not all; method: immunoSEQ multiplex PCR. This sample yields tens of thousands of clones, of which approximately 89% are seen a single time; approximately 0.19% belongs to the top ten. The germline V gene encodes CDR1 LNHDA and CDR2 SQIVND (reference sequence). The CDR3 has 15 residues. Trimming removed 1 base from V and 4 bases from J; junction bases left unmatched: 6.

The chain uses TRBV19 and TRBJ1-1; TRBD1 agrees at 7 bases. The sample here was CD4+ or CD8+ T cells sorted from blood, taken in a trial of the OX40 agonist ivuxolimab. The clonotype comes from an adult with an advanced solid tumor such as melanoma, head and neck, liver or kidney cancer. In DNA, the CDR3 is TGTGCCAGTAGTATAGGAACAGGGGTTAGCACTGAAGCTTTCTTT. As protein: CASSIGTGVSTEAFF.